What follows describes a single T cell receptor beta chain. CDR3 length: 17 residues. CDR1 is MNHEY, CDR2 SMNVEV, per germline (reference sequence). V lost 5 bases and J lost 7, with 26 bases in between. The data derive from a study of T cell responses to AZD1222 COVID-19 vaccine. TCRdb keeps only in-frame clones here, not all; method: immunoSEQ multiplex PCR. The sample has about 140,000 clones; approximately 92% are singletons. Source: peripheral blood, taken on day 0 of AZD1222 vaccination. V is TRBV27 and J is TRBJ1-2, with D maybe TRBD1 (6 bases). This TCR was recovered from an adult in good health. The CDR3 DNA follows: TGTGCCAGCAGTCCGATCGGCCCTACCGGACAGTCGGGTGGCTACACCTTC. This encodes CASSPIGPTGQSGGYTF.